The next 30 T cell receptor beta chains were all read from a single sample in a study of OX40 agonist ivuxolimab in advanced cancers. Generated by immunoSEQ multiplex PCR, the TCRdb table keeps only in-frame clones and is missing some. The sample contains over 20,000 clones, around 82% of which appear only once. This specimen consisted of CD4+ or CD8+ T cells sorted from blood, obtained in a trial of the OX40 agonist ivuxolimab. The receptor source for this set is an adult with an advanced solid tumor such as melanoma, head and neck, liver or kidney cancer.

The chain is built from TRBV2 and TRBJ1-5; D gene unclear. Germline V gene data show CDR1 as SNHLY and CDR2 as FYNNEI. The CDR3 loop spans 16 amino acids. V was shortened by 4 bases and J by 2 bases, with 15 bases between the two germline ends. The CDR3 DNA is TGTGCCAGCAGTGGGGAGGGAGGTGCGGGCAATCAGCCCCAGCATTTT. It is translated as CASSGEGGAGNQPQHF.

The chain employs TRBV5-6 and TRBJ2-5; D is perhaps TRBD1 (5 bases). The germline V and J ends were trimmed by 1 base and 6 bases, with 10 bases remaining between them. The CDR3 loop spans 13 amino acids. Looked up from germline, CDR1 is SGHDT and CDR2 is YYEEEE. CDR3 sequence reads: CASSLPGLKTQYF. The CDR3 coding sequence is TGTGCCAGCAGCTTGCCAGGGTTAAAGACCCAGTACTTC.

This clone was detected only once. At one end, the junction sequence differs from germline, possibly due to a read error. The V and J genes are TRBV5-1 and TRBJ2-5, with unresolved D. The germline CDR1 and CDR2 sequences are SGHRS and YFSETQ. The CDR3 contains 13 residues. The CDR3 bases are TGTGCCAGCAGCTTGGTCAGCTCGGAGACCCAGTACTTC. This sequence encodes CASSLVSSETQYF.

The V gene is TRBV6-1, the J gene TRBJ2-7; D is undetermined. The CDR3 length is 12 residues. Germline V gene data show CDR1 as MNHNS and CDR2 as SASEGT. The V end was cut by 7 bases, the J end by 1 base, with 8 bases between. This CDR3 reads CASTGRSYEQYF. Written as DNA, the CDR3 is TGTGCCAGCACCGGCAGATCCTACGAGCAGTACTTC.

CDR3 nucleotides: TGTGCCAGCAGCAGGAGACTAGCGGGGCCCTACGAGCAGTACTTC. Its protein is CASSRRLAGPYEQYF. The rearrangement links TRBV5-6 to TRBJ2-7; 11 nucleotides align to TRBD2. V lost 4 bases to trimming and J lost 2 bases; unmatched junction nucleotides: 5. The germline V gene has CDR1 SGHDT and CDR2 YYEEEE. The CDR3 runs 15 residues.

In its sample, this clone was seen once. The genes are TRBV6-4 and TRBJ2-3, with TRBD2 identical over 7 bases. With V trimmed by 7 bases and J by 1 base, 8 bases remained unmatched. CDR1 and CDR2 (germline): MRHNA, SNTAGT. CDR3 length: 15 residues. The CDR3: CASKASGDRTDTQYF. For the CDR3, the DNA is TGTGCCAGCAAAGCTAGCGGAGATCGCACAGATACGCAGTATTTT.

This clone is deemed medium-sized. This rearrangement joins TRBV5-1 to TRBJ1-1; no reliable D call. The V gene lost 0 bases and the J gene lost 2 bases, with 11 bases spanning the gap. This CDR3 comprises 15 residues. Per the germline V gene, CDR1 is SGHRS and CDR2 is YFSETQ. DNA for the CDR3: TGCGCCAGCAGCTTGGCTCCGGGATCAAACACTGAAGCTTTCTTT. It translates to CASSLAPGSNTEAFF.

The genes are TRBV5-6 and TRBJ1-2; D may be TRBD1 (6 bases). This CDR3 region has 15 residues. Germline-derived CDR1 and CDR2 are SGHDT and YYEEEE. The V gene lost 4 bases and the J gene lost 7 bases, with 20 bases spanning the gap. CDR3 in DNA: TGTGCCAGCAGCATACAGGGTTTTCGCGACGTTGGCTACACCTTC. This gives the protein CASSIQGFRDVGYTF. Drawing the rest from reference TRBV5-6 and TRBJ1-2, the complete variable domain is DAGVTQSPTHLIKTRGQQVTLRCSPKSGHDTVSWYQQALGQGPQFIFQYYEEEERQRGNFPDRFSGHQFPNYSSELNVNALLLGDSALYLCASSIQGFRDVGYTFGSGTRLTVV.

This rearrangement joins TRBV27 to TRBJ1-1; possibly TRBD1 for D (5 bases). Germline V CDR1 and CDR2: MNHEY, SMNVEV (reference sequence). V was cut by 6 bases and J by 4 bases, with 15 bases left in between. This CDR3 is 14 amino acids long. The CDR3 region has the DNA TGTGCCAGCAGCTGGGGGGAGAGGGGCACTGAAGCTTTCTTT. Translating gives CASSWGERGTEAFF.

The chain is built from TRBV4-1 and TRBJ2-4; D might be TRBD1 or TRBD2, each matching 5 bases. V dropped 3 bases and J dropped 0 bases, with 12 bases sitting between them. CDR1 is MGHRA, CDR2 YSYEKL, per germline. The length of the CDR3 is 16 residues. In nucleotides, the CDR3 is TGCGCCAGCAGCCACAGGGCTGGACTAGCCAAAAACATTCAGTACTTC. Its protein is CASSHRAGLAKNIQYF.

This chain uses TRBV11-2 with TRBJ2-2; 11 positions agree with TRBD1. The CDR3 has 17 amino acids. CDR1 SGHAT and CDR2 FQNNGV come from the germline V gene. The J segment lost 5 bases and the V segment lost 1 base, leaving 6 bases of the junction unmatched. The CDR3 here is CASSLGSGTGGTGELFF. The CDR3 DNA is TGTGCCAGCAGCTTAGGGTCCGGGACAGGGGGTACCGGGGAGCTGTTTTTT.

The CDR3 nucleotides are TGCGCCAGCAGCCACGCCCCCACGGGGCGGGGGGGCGATGAGCAGTTCTTC. Translated: CASSHAPTGRGGDEQFF. The chain has TRBV4-1 and TRBJ2-1; 9 nucleotides match TRBD2. Germline values: CDR1 MGHRA, CDR2 YSYEKL. The V segment lost 3 bases and the J segment 8 bases; nucleotides outside the gene matches: 14. The CDR3 spans 17 residues.

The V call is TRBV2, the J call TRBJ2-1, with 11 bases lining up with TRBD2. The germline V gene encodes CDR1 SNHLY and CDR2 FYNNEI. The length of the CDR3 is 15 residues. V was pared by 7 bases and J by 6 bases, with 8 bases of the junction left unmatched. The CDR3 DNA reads TGTGCCAGCACCAGACTAGCGGGGATGCGCAATGAGCAGTTCTTC. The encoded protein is CASTRLAGMRNEQFF.

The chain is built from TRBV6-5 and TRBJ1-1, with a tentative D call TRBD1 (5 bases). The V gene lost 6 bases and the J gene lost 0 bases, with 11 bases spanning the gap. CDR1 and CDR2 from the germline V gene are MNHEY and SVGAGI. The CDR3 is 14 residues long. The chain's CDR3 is CASRAGFMNTEAFF. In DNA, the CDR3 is TGTGCCAGCAGAGCAGGGTTCATGAACACTGAAGCTTTCTTT.

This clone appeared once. The DNA of the CDR3 is TGTGCCAGCAGTTTAAAAGACGTTGCTTACGAGCAGTACTTC. Its protein product is CASSLKDVAYEQYF. The V call is TRBV27, the J call TRBJ2-7; D gene uncertain. This CDR3 spans 14 amino acids. CDR1 is MNHEY, CDR2 SMNVEV, per germline (reference sequence). The germline V and J ends were trimmed by 2 bases and 4 bases, with 12 bases remaining between them.

For the CDR3, the DNA is TGTGCCAGCAGCAAAGCGCTAGGGACAGGGGGTGAAAAACTGTTTTTT. Translated: CASSKALGTGGEKLFF. The rearrangement joins TRBV21-1 to TRBJ1-4; the table's D call TRBD1 went unverified against the DNA. TRBV21-1 is noted as a pseudogene. The CDR3 runs 16 residues.

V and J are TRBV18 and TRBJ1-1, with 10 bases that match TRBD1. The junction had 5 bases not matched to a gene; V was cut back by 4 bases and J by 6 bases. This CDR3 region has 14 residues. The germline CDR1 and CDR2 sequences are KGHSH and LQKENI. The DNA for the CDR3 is TGTGCCAGCTCACGGGACAGGGGTGATCCTGAAGCTTTCTTT. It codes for CASSRDRGDPEAFF.

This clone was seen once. In DNA, the CDR3 is TGCGCCAGCAGCTTTCAGGGGGCGCGTGAAAACGAGCAGTACTTC. Residues: CASSFQGARENEQYF. This chain links TRBV5-1 with TRBJ2-7; 8 bases agree with TRBD1. V was pared by 2 bases and J by 5 bases, with 9 bases of the junction left unmatched. CDR1 SGHRS and CDR2 YFSETQ come from the germline V gene. The CDR3 has 15 residues.

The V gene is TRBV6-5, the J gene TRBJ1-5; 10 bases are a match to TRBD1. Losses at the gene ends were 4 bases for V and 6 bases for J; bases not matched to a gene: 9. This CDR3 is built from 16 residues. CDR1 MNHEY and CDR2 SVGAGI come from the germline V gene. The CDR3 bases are TGTGCCAGCAGTTCCCACGGGACAGGGGTGAGTCAGCCCCAGCATTTT. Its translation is CASSSHGTGVSQPQHF.

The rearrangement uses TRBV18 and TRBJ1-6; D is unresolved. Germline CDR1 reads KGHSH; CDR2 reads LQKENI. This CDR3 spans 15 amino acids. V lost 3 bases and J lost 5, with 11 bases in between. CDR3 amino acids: CASSPYRENNSPLHF. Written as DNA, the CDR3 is TGTGCCAGCTCACCGTACCGGGAGAATAATTCACCCCTCCACTTT.

The CDR3 is CASRTGHLNTEAFF. The CDR3 DNA reads TGTGCCAGCAGGACTGGACACCTGAACACTGAAGCTTTCTTT. This chain connects TRBV7-3 to TRBJ1-1, with a tentative D call TRBD1 (5 bases). The CDR3 runs to 14 residues. With 6 bases removed from V and 0 bases from J, the gap between germline ends came to 11 bases. Germline assignment: CDR1 SGHTA and CDR2 FQGTGA.

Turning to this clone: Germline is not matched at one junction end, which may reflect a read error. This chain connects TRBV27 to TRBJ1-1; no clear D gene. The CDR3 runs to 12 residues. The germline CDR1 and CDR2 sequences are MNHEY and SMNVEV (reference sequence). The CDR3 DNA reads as TGTGCCAGCAGCCACCGGTCTTCTGAGGCTTTCTTT. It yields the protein CASSHRSSEAFF.

The CDR3 sequence: CASTGGYGYTF. The CDR3 bases are TGTGCCAGCACTGGGGGCTATGGCTACACCTTC. The chain employs TRBV6-1 and TRBJ1-2, with D possibly being TRBD1 (5 bases). The germline V gene has CDR1 MNHNS and CDR2 SASEGT. The CDR3 is 11 residues long. The ends were cut back, 7 bases at V and 4 bases at J, with 7 bases in the middle.

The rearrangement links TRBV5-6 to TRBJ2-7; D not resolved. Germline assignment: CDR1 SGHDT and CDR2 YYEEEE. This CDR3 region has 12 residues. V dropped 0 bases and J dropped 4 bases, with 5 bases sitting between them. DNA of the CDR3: TGTGCCAGCAGCTTGGGAAGATACGAGCAGTACTTC. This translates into CASSLGRYEQYF.

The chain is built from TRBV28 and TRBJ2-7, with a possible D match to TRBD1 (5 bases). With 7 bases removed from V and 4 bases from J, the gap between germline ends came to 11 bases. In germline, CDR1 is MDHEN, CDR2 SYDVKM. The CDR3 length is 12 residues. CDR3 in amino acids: CASTQGLYEQYF. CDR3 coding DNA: TGTGCCAGCACCCAGGGTCTATACGAGCAGTACTTC.

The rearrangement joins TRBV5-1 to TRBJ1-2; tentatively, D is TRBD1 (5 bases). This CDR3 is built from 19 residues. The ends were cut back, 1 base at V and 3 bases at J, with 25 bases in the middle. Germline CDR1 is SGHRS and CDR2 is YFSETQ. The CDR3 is CASSLPSQKQGVTDYGYTF. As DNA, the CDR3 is TGCGCCAGCAGCTTGCCGTCACAAAAACAAGGGGTTACAGACTATGGCTACACCTTC.

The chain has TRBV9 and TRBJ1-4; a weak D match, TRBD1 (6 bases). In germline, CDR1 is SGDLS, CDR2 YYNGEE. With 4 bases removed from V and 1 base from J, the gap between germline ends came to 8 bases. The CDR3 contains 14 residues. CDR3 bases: TGTGCCAGCAGCTCACAGGGAACTAATGAAAAACTGTTTTTT. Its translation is CASSSQGTNEKLFF.

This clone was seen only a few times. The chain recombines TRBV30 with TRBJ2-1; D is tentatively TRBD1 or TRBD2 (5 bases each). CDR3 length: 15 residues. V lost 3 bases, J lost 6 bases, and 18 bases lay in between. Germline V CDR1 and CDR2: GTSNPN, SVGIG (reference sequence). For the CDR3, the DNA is TGTGCCTGGAGGACGGACTCTTTAAGGGGCAATGAGCAGTTCTTC. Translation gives CAWRTDSLRGNEQFF.

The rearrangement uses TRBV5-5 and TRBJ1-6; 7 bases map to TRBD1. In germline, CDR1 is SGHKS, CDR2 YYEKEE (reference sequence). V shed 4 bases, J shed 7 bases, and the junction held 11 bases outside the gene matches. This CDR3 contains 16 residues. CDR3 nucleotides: TGTGCCAGCAGCCCCACAACAGGGGCGATCAATTCACCCCTCCACTTT. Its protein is CASSPTTGAINSPLHF.

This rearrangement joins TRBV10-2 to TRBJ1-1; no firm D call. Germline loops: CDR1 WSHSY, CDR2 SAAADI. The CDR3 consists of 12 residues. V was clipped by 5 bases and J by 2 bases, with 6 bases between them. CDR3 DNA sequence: TGCGCCAGCAGTCTGAAAAACACTGAAGCTTTCTTT. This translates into CASSLKNTEAFF.